These T cell receptor beta chains were read from a single sample in a study of blood T cell repertoires in COVID-19. Sequenced by immunoSEQ multiplex PCR; TCRdb stores in-frame clones only, minus some. In the table there are hundreds of thousands of clones, roughly 87% of which are singletons. Material for sequencing was PBMCs or T cells enriched from blood (not recorded which). The receptors come from a woman in her 30s who had recovered from COVID-19. CDR3s include the opening cysteine and the closing phenylalanine or tryptophan. The D gene is left open where the match is weak. Size values are once, few and many counts, or a class for expanded clones, and some rows have none.

v_gene	abundance	d_gene	j_gene	CDR3aa	CDR3nt
TRBV12-3/TRBV12-4	-	-	TRBJ2-1	CASNPGTHNEQFF	TGTGCCAGCAACCCCGGGACTCACAATGAGCAGTTCTTC
TRBV24-1	-	TRBD2	TRBJ2-5	CATSDLAGGPQETQYF	TGTGCCACCAGTGATCTAGCGGGAGGGCCCCAAGAGACCCAGTACTTC
TRBV3-1/TRBV3-2	-	TRBD1	TRBJ2-4	CASSQGVWDRKTLAKNIQYF	TGTGCCAGCAGCCAAGGAGTCTGGGACAGAAAGACCCTAGCCAAAAACATTCAGTACTTC
TRBV5-8	-	TRBD1	TRBJ1-2	CASRGTGQGSRGYTF	TGTGCCAGCAGGGGTACCGGACAGGGTTCGAGGGGCTACACCTTC
TRBV5-4	-	-	TRBJ1-3	CASSLGRGGNTIYF	TGTGCCAGCAGCTTGGGCAGGGGAGGAAACACCATATATTTT
TRBV15	-	TRBD2	TRBJ2-7	CATSRESGAIYEQYF	TGTGCCACCAGCAGAGAGAGCGGGGCGATATACGAGCAGTACTTC
TRBV5-1	-	-	TRBJ2-7	CASKEGRGEQYF	TGCGCCAGCAAGGAGGGCCGGGGCGAGCAGTACTTC
TRBV27	-	-	TRBJ1-2	CASSIQGAAGYGYTF	TGTGCCAGCAGTATCCAGGGAGCTGCGGGGTATGGCTACACCTTC
TRBV4-1	-	TRBD1	TRBJ1-6	CASSQPERGQGHSPLHF	TGCGCCAGCAGCCAACCCGAAAGAGGACAGGGACATTCACCCCTCCACTTT
TRBV18	-	TRBD2	TRBJ2-1	CASSRPGGRGVNEQFF	TGTGCCAGCTCACGCCCTGGAGGGCGGGGGGTAAATGAGCAGTTCTTC
TRBV7-2	-	-	TRBJ1-6	CASSLNYSPLHF	TGTGCCAGCAGCTTGAACTATTCACCCCTCCACTTT
TRBV28	-	TRBD2	TRBJ2-5	CASSPLAFLQETQYF	TGTGCCAGCAGTCCACTAGCGTTCTTGCAAGAGACCCAGTACTTC
TRBV11-3	-	-	TRBJ1-1	CASSLGSNTEAFF	TGTGCCAGCAGCTTAGGCAGTAACACTGAAGCTTTCTTT
TRBV27	-	-	TRBJ2-3	CASSLLFSGTDTQYF	TGTGCCAGCAGTTTATTATTCAGCGGCACAGATACGCAGTATTTT
TRBV28	-	-	TRBJ2-5	CASTGGRQETQYF	TGTGCCAGCACCGGCGGTCGACAAGAGACCCAGTACTTC
TRBV7-9	-	-	TRBJ2-3	CASSFPAFSTDTQYF	TGTGCCAGCAGCTTCCCAGCGTTTAGCACAGATACGCAGTATTTT
TRBV11-2	-	TRBD2	TRBJ2-7	CASSGLAGSFSYEQYF	TGTGCCAGCAGTGGACTAGCGGGTTCTTTCTCCTACGAGCAGTACTTC
TRBV6-5	-	-	TRBJ1-1	CASSYGSRGAPEAFF	TGTGCCAGCAGTTACGGGTCCCGGGGAGCACCTGAAGCTTTCTTT
TRBV7-9	-	TRBD1	TRBJ1-2	CASSLAGQTSFTF	TGTGCCAGCAGCTTAGCGGGACAGACCTCTTTCACCTTC
TRBV12-3/TRBV12-4	-	TRBD1	TRBJ1-2	CASTGQGNYGYTF	TGTGCCAGCACGGGACAGGGGAACTATGGCTACACCTTC
TRBV25-1	once	-	TRBJ2-3	CASFPRDWGITDTQYF	TGTGCCAGCTTTCCCAGGGACTGGGGAATCACAGATACGCAGTATTTT
TRBV18	-	-	TRBJ2-2	CASSPQLTNTGELFF	TGTGCCAGCTCACCACAGCTTACGAACACCGGGGAGCTGTTTTTT